The clone carrying this T cell receptor (beta chain) was counted ten times or more. Its antigen is unknown. This sample was included in a study of molecular identifiers for immune sequencing clone quantification. Study-wide results and limits: Under 1% of molecules in naive cells, but over 99% of effector molecules, belonged to clones above 20 RNA copies.

From the PCR reads, TCRdb called clonotypes with MiXCR, one entry per CDR3 protein. The data show around 460,000 distinct CDR3 sequences, about a quarter seen once. V lost 5 bases, J lost 4 bases, and 6 bases stayed unmatched. The CDR3 sequence is 15 residues long. In germline, CDR1 is SEHNR, CDR2 FQNEAQ (reference sequence). The sequence came from a human donor in good health. Some libraries in this study had Jurkat cell RNA spiked in. V and J are TRBV7-9 and TRBJ1-1, with 11 positions matching TRBD1. Sequencing used naive CD8+ T cells from blood, with Jurkat cell RNA spiked in. Subset in this sample: FACS-sorted CD8+CD4-CCR7+CD45RA+ naive T cells. The CDR3 DNA is TGTGCCAGCAGCCCAGGGACAGGGGGTGGCACTGAAGCTTTCTTT. Its protein product is CASSPGTGGGTEAFF.